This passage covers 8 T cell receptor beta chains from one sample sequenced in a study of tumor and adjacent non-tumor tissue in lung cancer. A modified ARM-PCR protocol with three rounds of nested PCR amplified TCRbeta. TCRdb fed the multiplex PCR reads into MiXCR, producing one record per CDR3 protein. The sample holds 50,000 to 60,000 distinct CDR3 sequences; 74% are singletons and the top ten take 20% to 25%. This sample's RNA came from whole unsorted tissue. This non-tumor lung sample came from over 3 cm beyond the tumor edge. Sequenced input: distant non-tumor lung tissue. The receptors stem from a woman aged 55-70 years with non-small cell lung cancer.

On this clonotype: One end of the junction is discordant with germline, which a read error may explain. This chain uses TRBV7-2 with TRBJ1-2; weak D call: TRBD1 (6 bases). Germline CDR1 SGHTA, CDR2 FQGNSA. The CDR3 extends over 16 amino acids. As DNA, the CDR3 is TGTGCCAGCAGCCCACGTTCCGGGACACCTAACTATGGCGACACCTTC. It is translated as CASSPRSGTPNYGDTF.

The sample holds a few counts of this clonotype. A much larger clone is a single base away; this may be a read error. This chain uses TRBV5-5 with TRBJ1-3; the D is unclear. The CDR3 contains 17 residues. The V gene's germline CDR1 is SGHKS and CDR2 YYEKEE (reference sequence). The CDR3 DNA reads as TGTGCCGGCAGCTTGCGGCACACCTTTAGCTCTGGAAACACCATATATTTT. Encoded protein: CAGSLRHTFSSGNTIYF.

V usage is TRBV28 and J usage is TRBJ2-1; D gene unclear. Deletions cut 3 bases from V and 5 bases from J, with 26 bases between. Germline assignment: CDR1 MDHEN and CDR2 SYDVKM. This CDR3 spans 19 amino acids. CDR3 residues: CASSLLWVAGRRLNNEQFF. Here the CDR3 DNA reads TGTGCCAGCAGTTTGCTATGGGTGGCCGGGCGACGATTGAACAATGAGCAGTTCTTC.

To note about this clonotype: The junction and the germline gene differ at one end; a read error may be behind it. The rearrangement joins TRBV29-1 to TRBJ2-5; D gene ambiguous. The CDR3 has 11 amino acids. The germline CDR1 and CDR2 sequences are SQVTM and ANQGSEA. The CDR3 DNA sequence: TGCAACGTTGAAAAGGGCGAGACCCTGTACTTC. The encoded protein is CNVEKGETLYF.

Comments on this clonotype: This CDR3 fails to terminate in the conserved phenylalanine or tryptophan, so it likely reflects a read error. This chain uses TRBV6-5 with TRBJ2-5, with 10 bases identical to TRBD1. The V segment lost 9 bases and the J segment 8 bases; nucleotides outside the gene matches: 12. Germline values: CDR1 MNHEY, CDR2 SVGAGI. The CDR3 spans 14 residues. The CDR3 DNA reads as TGTGCCAGTAGTCGGACAGGGGGTCAAAAAACCCAGTACTCC. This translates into CASSRTGGQKTQYS.

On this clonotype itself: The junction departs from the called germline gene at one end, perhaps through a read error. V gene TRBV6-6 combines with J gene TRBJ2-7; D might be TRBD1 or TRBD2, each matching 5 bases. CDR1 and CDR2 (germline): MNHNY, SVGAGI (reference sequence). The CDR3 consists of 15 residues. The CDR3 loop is CAGSEGSDRAFEQYF. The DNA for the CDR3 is TGTGCCGGCAGTGAGGGGAGTGATCGGGCTTTCGAGCAGTACTTC.

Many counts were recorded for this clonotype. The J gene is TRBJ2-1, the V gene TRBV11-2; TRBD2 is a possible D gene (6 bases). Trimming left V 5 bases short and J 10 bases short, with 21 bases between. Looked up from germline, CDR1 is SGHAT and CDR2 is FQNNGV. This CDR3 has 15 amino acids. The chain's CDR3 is CASSKTGTAGSEQFF. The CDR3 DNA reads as TGTGCCAGCAGCAAAACCGGGACGGCCGGGAGCGAGCAGTTCTTC.

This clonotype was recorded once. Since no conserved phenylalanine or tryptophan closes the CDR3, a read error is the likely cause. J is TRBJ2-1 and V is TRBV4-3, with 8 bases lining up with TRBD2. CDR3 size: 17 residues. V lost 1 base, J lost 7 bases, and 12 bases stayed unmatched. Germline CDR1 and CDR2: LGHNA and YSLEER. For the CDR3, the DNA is TGCGCCAGCAGCCAAGCATCGGGACTAACGGGAGGGAATGAGCAGTTCTTA. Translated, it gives CASSQASGLTGGNEQFL.